This T cell receptor beta chain comes out of a study of blood T cells in healthy people across ages. Study-wide results and caveats: Researchers report that TCR beta diversity correlated strongly with naive T cell percentage. Significant beta diversity loss was already apparent by age approximately 37, declining roughly linearly.

With a J-beta primer mix and a sample-barcoded 5' primer, a second PCR ran about 7 to 12 cycles. A template-switch adaptor containing 12 random nucleotides labeled each cDNA molecule. TCRdb passed the 5' RACE reads through MiXCR, listing each CDR3 protein once. The data contain more than 800,000 distinct CDR3 sequences, under 30% of them singletons. Comment on this clonotype: The antigen is not known.

The CDR3 is 15 residues long. Germline loops: CDR1 SGHDN, CDR2 FVKESK. Trimming shortened V by 1 base and J by 4 bases, and 13 bases separated the two germline ends. The specimen sequenced was blood. The sequence derives from a woman over 75 in good health. The chain carries TRBV14 and TRBJ1-1, with D unresolved. The CDR3 region has the DNA TGTGCCAGCAGCCAAGGCTCACTGAGGAGCACTGAAGCTTTCTTT. Its protein product is CASSQGSLRSTEAFF. Full variable domain (remainder filled in from reference TRBV14 and TRBJ1-1): EAGVTQFPSHSVIEKGQTVTLRCDPISGHDNLYWYRRVMGKEIKFLLHFVKESKQDESGMPNNRFLAERTGGTYSTLKVQPAELEDSGVYFCASSQGSLRSTEAFFGQGTRLTVV.